This T cell receptor beta chain is drawn from a study of blood T cell repertoires in COVID-19. Across the study: Spain, Italy and the United States supplied samples that represented acute and convalescent COVID-19. PBMCs, B-cell-depleted T cells, or T cells provided the cDNA or gDNA that made up the material.

The CDR3 length is 16 residues. Germline CDR1 and CDR2: KGHDR and SFDVKD. V lost 1 base to trimming and J lost 3 bases; unmatched junction nucleotides: 7. In the authors' methods: Amplification of reference gene primers provided the estimated nucleated cell counts. The table came from immunoSEQ multiplex PCR; TCRdb's copy has only in-frame clones and leaves some out. Clone size and V and J calls were adopted from that table, with D and trimming inferred from the DNA. The sample lists under 200,000 clones, around 85% occurring once. Sequencing input: peripheral blood. The rearrangement links TRBV24-1 to TRBJ1-2; TRBD1 matches at 7 bases. This receptor was obtained from a woman aged 80 or over with acute or convalescent COVID-19. The CDR3 loop is CATSDLPTGWYYGYTF. DNA of the CDR3: TGTGCCACCAGTGATTTACCGACAGGGTGGTACTATGGCTACACCTTC.